The present T cell receptor beta chain was sequenced within a study of OX40 agonist ivuxolimab in advanced cancers. Study overall: Patients received the agonistic anti-OX40 (CD134) antibody ivuxolimab. Patients assigned to dose escalation were diagnosed with hepatocellular carcinoma, melanoma, renal cell or head and neck cancer. The study's findings and limits: Researchers did not determine the expanded peripheral T cells' antigen specificity.

The method was immunoSEQ multiplex PCR; TCRdb's version includes in-frame clones alone and lacks a portion of them. The table has roughly 66,000 clones, roughly 80% seen once; the top ten hold less than 7.5%. As regards this clone: No antigen is known for it.

V trimming: 0 bases; J trimming: 6 bases; junction bases outside the gene matches: 4. This CDR3 is built from 15 residues. This sequence was found in an adult with an advanced solid tumor such as melanoma, head and neck, liver or kidney cancer. Sequenced material: CD4+ or CD8+ T cells sorted from blood, taken in a trial of the OX40 agonist ivuxolimab. The chain links TRBV23-1 to TRBJ1-4; TRBD1 aligns across 7 bases. TRBV23-1 is filed as an ORF, its function uncertain. CDR3 bases: TGCGCCAGCAGTCAATCTAAGGGGGCTTATGAAAAACTGTTTTTT. Translated: CASSQSKGAYEKLFF.